The 22 T cell receptor beta chains reported below all come from one sample, sequenced in a study of T cell responses to AZD1222 COVID-19 vaccine. Repertoires were generated with immunoSEQ multiplex PCR, while TCRdb's copy carries only in-frame clones and drops some. The table shows some 130,000 clones, with roughly 93% occurring only once. The sequences come from peripheral blood, collected 28 days after the second AZD1222 dose. These receptor sequences come from an adult who received the AZD1222 COVID-19 vaccine.

The rearrangement joins TRBV24-1 to TRBJ1-2; unclear D gene. Trimming stripped 10 bases from V and 8 bases from J, with 28 bases between. This CDR3 contains 16 residues. CDR1 is KGHDR, CDR2 SFDVKD, per germline. The CDR3 sequence is CATAHPLAEEGLGYTF. The CDR3 nucleotides read TGTGCCACTGCTCACCCCCTAGCGGAGGAAGGATTAGGCTACACCTTC.

The chain employs TRBV6-5 and TRBJ1-5; possibly TRBD1 for D (5 bases). Germline V CDR1 and CDR2: MNHEY, SVGAGI. The CDR3 consists of 15 residues. V was trimmed by 6 bases and J by 3 bases, leaving 15 bases between them. DNA for the CDR3: TGTGCCAGCAGCCTACAAGCAGGGATCAATCAGCCCCAGCATTTT. Translation: CASSLQAGINQPQHF.

DNA for the CDR3: TGTGCCAGCTCACCCCCGGACAGGGGGACCTACAATGAGCAGTTCTTC. This translates into CASSPPDRGTYNEQFF. J is TRBJ2-1 and V is TRBV18; 10 nucleotides match TRBD1. This CDR3 has 16 amino acids. V lost 3 bases to trimming and J lost 2 bases; unmatched junction nucleotides: 4. Germline CDR1 is KGHSH and CDR2 is LQKENI.

The gene calls are TRBV3-1 (or the pseudogene TRBV3-2) and TRBJ2-5; 12 bases agree with TRBD2. The CDR3 runs 15 residues. J was trimmed by 2 bases and V by 4 bases; bases with no gene match: 2. Germline loops: CDR1 LGHDT, CDR2 YNNKEL (reference sequence). The CDR3: CASSLGTSGQETQYF. The CDR3 DNA follows: TGTGCCAGCAGCCTAGGGACTAGCGGGCAAGAGACCCAGTACTTC.

This chain connects TRBV2 to TRBJ1-2; no reliable D call. The CDR3 runs to 15 residues. Trimming took off 1 base at V and 4 bases at J, with 13 bases between the two ends. Germline values: CDR1 SNHLY, CDR2 FYNNEI. CDR3 coding DNA: TGTGCCAGCAGTGAAGAGGTAGCGAATTTCTATGGCTACACCTTC. Its translation is CASSEEVANFYGYTF.

This clone has just one count. The gene calls are TRBV6-6 and TRBJ2-7, with D unresolved. The CDR3 runs 14 residues. The germline V and J ends were trimmed by 5 bases and 3 bases, with 14 bases remaining between them. Germline V gene lookup returns CDR1 MNHNY and CDR2 SVGAGI (reference sequence). CDR3 DNA: TGTGCCAGCAGTGTAGGACCGCCGTTCTACGAGCAGTACTTC. Protein sequence: CASSVGPPFYEQYF.

The rearrangement links TRBV10-3 to TRBJ2-1; 8 nucleotides align to TRBD2. V lost 2 bases, J lost 7 bases, and 4 bases stayed unmatched. This CDR3 has 14 amino acids. Germline V gene sequence: CDR1 ENHRY, CDR2 SYGVKD. Written as DNA, the CDR3 is TGTGCCATCAGTGAGCGGGGGGGCAGTAATGAGCAGTTCTTC. It codes for CAISERGGSNEQFF.

The gene calls are TRBV5-1 and TRBJ2-2, with D hard to call. Trimming cost V 0 bases and J 7 bases, with 10 bases left between them. CDR3 length: 14 residues. From germline, CDR1 is SGHRS and CDR2 YFSETQ. The CDR3 DNA sequence: TGCGCCAGCAGCTTGGACACGGCGAGCGGGGAGCTGTTTTTT. Translation gives CASSLDTASGELFF.

This chain joins TRBV2 and TRBJ2-7; 8 bases are a match to TRBD1. V gave up 7 bases and J gave up 0 bases; unmatched junction bases: 2. The CDR3 is made up of 13 amino acids. Germline-derived CDR1 and CDR2 are SNHLY and FYNNEI. This CDR3 reads CASMGTGSYEQYF. Written as DNA, the CDR3 is TGTGCCAGCATGGGGACAGGCTCCTACGAGCAGTACTTC.

The chain has TRBV19 and TRBJ1-2; D is unresolved. The CDR3 is 14 amino acids. The ends were cut back, 0 bases at V and 8 bases at J, with 13 bases in the middle. The germline V gene encodes CDR1 LNHDA and CDR2 SQIVND (reference sequence). DNA for the CDR3: TGTGCCAGTAGTATAGAACGACGGGAGGCGGGCTACACCTTC. It encodes CASSIERREAGYTF.

The chain couples TRBV7-9 to TRBJ1-1; D uncertain. The CDR3 sequence is 13 residues long. The V end lost 4 bases, the J end lost 1 base, and 7 bases lay between the germline ends. In germline, CDR1 is SEHNR, CDR2 FQNEAQ (reference sequence). CDR3 amino acids: CASSSRGNTEAFF. As DNA, the CDR3 is TGTGCCAGCAGCTCTCGGGGGAACACTGAAGCTTTCTTT.

The chain has TRBV7-2 and TRBJ1-1; D is perhaps TRBD1 (5 bases). Germline V gives CDR1 SGHTA, CDR2 FQGNSA. The CDR3 spans 16 residues. Trimming removed 8 bases from V and 4 bases from J, with 23 bases in between. The CDR3 DNA reads as TGTGCCAGCCGACAAGACGCTTTCAGGGTGAGCACTGAAGCTTTCTTT. It specifies CASRQDAFRVSTEAFF.

V is TRBV28 and J is TRBJ1-2; D may be TRBD1 (6 bases). Germline V gives CDR1 MDHEN, CDR2 SYDVKM. Trimming stripped 6 bases from V and 5 bases from J, with 13 bases between. This CDR3 has 13 residues. This CDR3 is CASSIGTQYGYTF. DNA for the CDR3: TGTGCCAGCAGCATCGGGACACAGTATGGCTACACCTTC.

V and J are TRBV18 and TRBJ1-6; 10 bases line up with TRBD1. This CDR3 has 18 amino acids. CDR1 KGHSH and CDR2 LQKENI come from the germline V gene. V lost 4 bases, J lost 7 bases, and 13 bases stayed unmatched. CDR3 nucleotide sequence: TGTGCCAGCTCACAAGTCGGACAGGGGGTCCCAGAGAATTCACCCCTCCACTTT. It translates to CASSQVGQGVPENSPLHF.

The chain recombines TRBV7-8 with TRBJ1-5; D unresolved. CDR1 is SGHVS, CDR2 FQNEAQ, per germline. There are 14 residues in the CDR3. Trimming cost V 6 bases and J 8 bases, with 17 bases left between them. The CDR3 region is CASRGRTGGEPQHF. The CDR3 nucleotides are TGTGCCAGCAGAGGGAGGACCGGCGGTGAGCCCCAGCATTTT.

The rearrangement uses TRBV27 and TRBJ1-2; D not certain. This CDR3 comprises 13 residues. V was clipped by 3 bases and J by 8 bases, with 13 bases between them. Germline CDR1 and CDR2: MNHEY and SMNVEV (reference sequence). Here the CDR3 DNA reads TGTGCCAGCAGTTTGAAAGGCCGCGGAGGCTACACCTTC. As protein: CASSLKGRGGYTF.

The J gene is TRBJ1-1, the V gene TRBV4-1, with D possibly TRBD1 on 5 matching bases. In germline, CDR1 is MGHRA, CDR2 YSYEKL. The V end lost 6 bases, the J end lost 4 bases, and 15 bases lay between the germline ends. CDR3 size: 14 residues. In DNA form, the CDR3 reads TGCGCCAGCAGGCCAGGGTTGAGTACCACTGAAGCTTTCTTT. Protein sequence: CASRPGLSTTEAFF.

V usage is TRBV11-2 and J usage is TRBJ1-2; the D gene is possibly TRBD1 (6 bases). CDR3 length: 16 residues. Between the trimmed V and J ends, which lost 1 base and 3 bases, there was a span of 15 bases. CDR1 and CDR2 (germline): SGHAT, FQNNGV. CDR3 sequence reads: CASSLAGARADYGYTF. The CDR3 DNA reads as TGTGCCAGCAGCTTAGCGGGGGCCAGGGCCGACTATGGCTACACCTTC.

The chain joins TRBV5-4 to TRBJ1-2; TRBD1 matches at 8 bases. This CDR3 spans 14 amino acids. Germline CDR1 and CDR2: SGHNT and YYREEE (reference sequence). V dropped 1 base and J dropped 4; count of bases not matched to a gene: 3. CDR3 sequence (DNA): TGTGCCAGCAGCTTGCAGGGGGCAGGCTATGGCTACACCTTC. It encodes CASSLQGAGYGYTF.

This clone is a singleton in its sample. The CDR3 DNA sequence: TGTGCTAGTGGTTTGGCCTTAACCGGGGAGCTGTTTTTT. Translating it yields CASGLALTGELFF. V and J are TRBV12-5 and TRBJ2-2; no definite D call. Per germline, CDR1 LGHNT and CDR2 FRNRAP. CDR3 length: 13 residues. The V end was cut by 1 base, the J end by 5 bases, with 5 bases between.

The chain recombines TRBV28 with TRBJ2-1; TRBD2 agrees at 12 bases. This CDR3 contains 15 residues. With V trimmed by 3 bases and J by 8 bases, 5 bases remained unmatched. Germline V CDR1 and CDR2: MDHEN, SYDVKM. In DNA, the CDR3 is TGTGCCAGCAGTTTTCTAGCGGGGGGGCCGGATGAGCAGTTCTTC. This translates into CASSFLAGGPDEQFF.

V gene TRBV3-1 (or the pseudogene TRBV3-2) combines with J gene TRBJ1-2, with D maybe TRBD1 (5 bases). Germline V gene lookup returns CDR1 LGHDT and CDR2 YNNKEL (reference sequence). Trimming shortened V by 0 bases and J by 0 bases, and 8 bases separated the two germline ends. The CDR3 contains 15 residues. The CDR3 nucleotides read TGTGCCAGCAGCCAAGAAATGACAGCTAACTATGGCTACACCTTC. This encodes CASSQEMTANYGYTF.